This TCR beta chain was sequenced for a study of CD8+CD57+ T cells in acquired aplastic anemia. Background on the study: Yields of DNA that came from sorted CD4+ and CD8+ cells averaged around 3 ug. Regarding the study as a whole: Common to patients and controls were around 30 CD8+ CDR3 sequences.

Profiling of TCR beta VDJ combinations and CDR3 sequences used genomic DNA as template. In TCRdb, the reads were re-called with MiXCR into one record per CDR3 protein. The sample lists 160,000 or so distinct CDR3 sequences, about 50% occurring once. CDR1 and CDR2 (germline): LNHDA, SQIVND (reference sequence). The CDR3 runs 14 residues. V shed 5 bases and J shed 1 base, with 12 bases lying between them. Sequencing was done on patients that had shown CD8+CD57+ cell expansion by flow cytometry. Severe acquired aplastic anemia was present in every patient. All patients were therapy-naive when blood was sampled. This clonotype was detected many times. Its antigen is unidentified.

Material for sequencing was sorted CD4+, CD8+, or CD8+CD57+ T cells (not recorded which) from PBMCs. This TCR came from a human donor with aplastic anemia. The V call is TRBV19, the J call TRBJ2-7, with D tentatively TRBD2 (6 bases). This chain's CDR3 is CASSWGLGSYEQYF. Written as DNA, the CDR3 is TGTGCCAGTAGTTGGGGACTCGGATCCTACGAGCAGTACTTC.